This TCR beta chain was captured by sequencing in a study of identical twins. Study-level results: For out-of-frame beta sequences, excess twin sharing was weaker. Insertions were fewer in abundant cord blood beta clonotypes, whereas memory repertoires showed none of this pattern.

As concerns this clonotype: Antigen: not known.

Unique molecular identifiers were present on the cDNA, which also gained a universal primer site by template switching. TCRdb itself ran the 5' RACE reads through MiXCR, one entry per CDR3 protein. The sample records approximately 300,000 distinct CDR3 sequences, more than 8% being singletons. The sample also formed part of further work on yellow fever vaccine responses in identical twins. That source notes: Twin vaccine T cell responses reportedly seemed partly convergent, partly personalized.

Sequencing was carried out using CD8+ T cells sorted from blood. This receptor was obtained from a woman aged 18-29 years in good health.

The CDR3 is CASSLAGRGTFSYNSPLHF. The CDR3 DNA reads as TGTGCCAGCAGCTTAGCTGGCAGGGGAACCTTCTCCTATAATTCACCCCTCCACTTT. The genes are TRBV11-1 and TRBJ1-6, with D tentatively TRBD1 (6 bases). Per the germline V gene, CDR1 is SGHAT and CDR2 is FQDESV (reference sequence). The germline V and J ends were trimmed by 0 bases and 0 bases, with 15 bases remaining between them. This CDR3 contains 19 residues.